This TCR beta chain comes out of a study of tumor-infiltrating lymphocytes in primary liver carcinoma. Germline loops: CDR1 SGHRS, CDR2 YFSETQ. The V end lost 5 bases, the J end lost 14 bases, and 14 bases lay between the germline ends. The CDR3 has 11 residues. A primer in the constant region served to generate TCR beta cDNA from roughly 450 ng of total RNA. Three rounds of nested multiplex PCR with slightly modified ARM-PCR produced TCR beta libraries. Use of TRBV1-TRBV30 forward primers with a C-beta reverse primer characterized the first two PCR rounds, which lasted nine to eleven cycles each. TCRdb re-called the multiplex PCR reads through MiXCR, storing one row per CDR3 protein. The sample includes about 300,000 distinct CDR3 sequences, approximately 65% of them seen just once. It was unsorted whole blood that yielded blood RNA, and germline DNA was also extracted.

This sequence was found in a man in his forties or fifties with primary liver carcinoma and hepatitis B virus infection. The chain recombines TRBV5-1 with TRBJ2-1, with TRBD1 as a possible D gene (6 bases). The source material was peripheral blood. The chain's CDR3 is CASRGADGKFF. In DNA, the CDR3 is TGCGCCAGCAGGGGGGCCGACGGGAAGTTCTTC.